The 24 T cell receptor beta chains listed next were all sequenced from one sample in a study of cytotoxic CD8 clonotypes in ibrutinib-treated CLL. TCRdb's copy holds only in-frame clones and misses some; the assay was immunoSEQ multiplex PCR. The sample consists of some 150,000 clones, approximately 80% of them appearing once. The source was PBMCs, collected after 36 months of ibrutinib treatment. The receptors here all came from a human donor with chronic lymphocytic leukemia.

J is TRBJ1-4 and V is TRBV5-1; D remains ambiguous. The ends were cut back, 0 bases at V and 0 bases at J, with 9 bases in the middle. CDR3 size: 16 residues. Germline CDR1 SGHRS, CDR2 YFSETQ. The DNA for the CDR3 is TGCGCCAGCAGCTTGGGAGTGGGGACAACTAATGAAAAACTGTTTTTT. Its translation: CASSLGVGTTNEKLFF.

V is TRBV5-1 and J is TRBJ2-2; D might be TRBD1 (5 bases). This CDR3 has 15 amino acids. Germline V gene data show CDR1 as SGHRS and CDR2 as YFSETQ. V lost 1 base and J lost 6, with 13 bases in between. As DNA, the CDR3 is TGCGCCAGCAGCTTGAGGCAGGACAAACCCGGGGAGCTGTTTTTT. Translated: CASSLRQDKPGELFF.

This clone was detected only a few times. The chain joins TRBV5-1 to TRBJ2-1; the D call may be TRBD1 or TRBD2 (5 bases each). The CDR3 loop spans 13 amino acids. Germline V gene lookup returns CDR1 SGHRS and CDR2 YFSETQ. Trimming left V 4 bases short and J 6 bases short, with 11 bases between. The DNA for the CDR3 is TGCGCCAGCAGCGTCGAGGGGCTCAATGAGCAGTTCTTC. Protein: CASSVEGLNEQFF. The full variable domain, in which reference TRBV5-1 and TRBJ2-1 provide the parts outside the CDR3, is KAGVTQTPRYLIKTRGQQVTLSCSPISGHRSVSWYQQTPGQGLQFLFEYFSETQRNKGNFPGRFSGRQFSNSRSEMNVSTLELGDSALYLCASSVEGLNEQFFGPGTRLTVL.

V gene TRBV5-6 combines with J gene TRBJ1-2, with D tentatively TRBD1 (5 bases). CDR3 size: 14 residues. CDR1 and CDR2 from the germline V gene are SGHDT and YYEEEE. Trimming removed 4 bases from V and 7 bases from J, with 17 bases in between. CDR3 residues: CASSRGRFGIGYTF. In nucleotides, the CDR3 is TGTGCCAGCAGCAGGGGCAGGTTTGGAATTGGCTACACCTTC. Full variable domain (outside the CDR3, taken from reference TRBV5-6 and TRBJ1-2): DAGVTQSPTHLIKTRGQQVTLRCSPKSGHDTVSWYQQALGQGPQFIFQYYEEEERQRGNFPDRFSGHQFPNYSSELNVNALLLGDSALYLCASSRGRFGIGYTFGSGTRLTVV.

This clone was observed a handful of times. V usage is TRBV30 and J usage is TRBJ1-2; 7 bases fit TRBD1. Trimming at V came to 5 bases and at J to 8 bases, leaving 11 bases not matched to a gene. Germline-derived CDR1 and CDR2 are GTSNPN and SVGIG (reference sequence). The CDR3 sequence is 13 residues long. The CDR3 protein is CAWGQGVVSGYTF. The CDR3, as DNA: TGTGCCTGGGGTCAGGGGGTAGTGTCGGGCTACACCTTC. Based on the CDR3 plus reference TRBV30 and TRBJ1-2, the full variable domain is SQTIHQWPATLVQPVGSPLSLECTVEGTSNPNLYWYRQAAGRGLQLLFYSVGIGQISSEVPQNLSASRPQDRQFILSSKKLLLSDSGFYLCAWGQGVVSGYTFGSGTRLTVV.

This chain uses TRBV28 with TRBJ1-5; possible D gene TRBD1, 5 bases. Germline-derived CDR1 and CDR2 are MDHEN and SYDVKM. There are 15 residues in the CDR3. The V end was cut by 6 bases, the J end by 3 bases, with 15 bases between. CDR3 nucleotides: TGTGCCAGCAGAGATTCCGGACAAAACAATCAGCCCCAGCATTTT. It yields the protein CASRDSGQNNQPQHF.

CDR3 in DNA: TGTGCCAGCAGCATCAACAGGGGCACGATATTTGGGGCCAACGTCCTGACTTTC. It encodes CASSINRGTIFGANVLTF. The chain has TRBV28 and TRBJ2-6, with TRBD1 matching over 7 bases. J lost 3 bases, V lost 6 bases, and 14 bases had no gene match. CDR1 MDHEN and CDR2 SYDVKM come from the germline V gene. The CDR3 loop spans 18 amino acids.

J is TRBJ1-5 and V is TRBV7-8; TRBD1 aligns across 7 bases. The length of the CDR3 is 16 residues. Per the germline V gene, CDR1 is SGHVS and CDR2 is FQNEAQ. The V and J ends lost 5 bases and 0 bases, in that order; junction bases with no gene match: 7. The CDR3 nucleotides are TGTGCCAGCAGCCTCCGGGACAGATATAGCAATCAGCCCCAGCATTTT. Amino acid sequence: CASSLRDRYSNQPQHF.

The chain links TRBV7-8 to TRBJ2-3; 11 bases line up with TRBD2. Unmatched junction bases numbered 4, after V lost 1 base and J lost 4 bases. This CDR3 contains 16 residues. Per the germline V gene, CDR1 is SGHVS and CDR2 is FQNEAQ. Written as DNA, the CDR3 is TGTGCCAGCAGCTTAGGGACTAGCGGGTACGCAGATACGCAGTATTTT. This gives the protein CASSLGTSGYADTQYF. Based on the CDR3 plus reference TRBV7-8 and TRBJ2-3, the full variable domain is GAGVSQSPRYKVAKRGQDVALRCDPISGHVSLFWYQQALGQGPEFLTYFQNEAQLDKSGLPSDRFFAERPEGSVSTLKIQRTQQEDSAVYLCASSLGTSGYADTQYFGPGTRLTVL.

This chain links TRBV2 with TRBJ2-7, with 11 bases identical to TRBD2. Germline CDR1 SNHLY, CDR2 FYNNEI. This CDR3 region has 14 residues. Trimming cost V 7 bases and J 1 base; bases outside gene matches: 3. DNA for the CDR3: TGTGCCAGCAAGGGGACTAGCGGATCCTACGAGCAGTACTTC. Amino acids: CASKGTSGSYEQYF.

V is TRBV18 and J is TRBJ2-5; weak D call: TRBD2 (5 bases). V was cut by 5 bases and J by 11 bases, with 27 bases left in between. The CDR3 spans 16 residues. Germline V gives CDR1 KGHSH, CDR2 LQKENI. The CDR3 here is CASSSPFRGYPSEQYF. The CDR3 nucleotides read TGTGCCAGCTCATCCCCCTTCCGAGGGTACCCGTCTGAGCAGTACTTC.

The chain has TRBV10-3 and TRBJ2-5, with 8 bases that match TRBD1. The germline CDR1 and CDR2 sequences are ENHRY and SYGVKD. Trimming cost V 6 bases and J 5 bases; bases outside gene matches: 8. The CDR3 loop spans 14 amino acids. The CDR3 DNA reads TGTGCCATCAGGACGGACAGGGCAGGGGAGACCCAGTACTTC. Its translation: CAIRTDRAGETQYF.

This clone has just one count. This chain joins TRBV30 and TRBJ1-2; D uncertain. The CDR3 contains 13 residues. CDR1 and CDR2 (germline): GTSNPN, SVGIG (reference sequence). V shed 4 bases and J shed 2 bases, with 11 bases lying between them. This CDR3 is CAWILEGNYGYTF. The CDR3 region has the DNA TGTGCCTGGATACTCGAGGGCAACTATGGCTACACCTTC. Full variable domain (remainder filled in from reference TRBV30 and TRBJ1-2): SQTIHQWPATLVQPVGSPLSLECTVEGTSNPNLYWYRQAAGRGLQLLFYSVGIGQISSEVPQNLSASRPQDRQFILSSKKLLLSDSGFYLCAWILEGNYGYTFGSGTRLTVV.

The chain's CDR3 is CASRTDRVTDTQYF. Here the CDR3 DNA reads TGTGCCAGCAGAACGGACAGAGTCACAGATACGCAGTATTTT. V gene TRBV28 combines with J gene TRBJ2-3; possibly TRBD1 for D (6 bases). Trimming removed 6 bases from V and 2 bases from J, with 12 bases in between. CDR3 length: 14 amino acids. Germline V CDR1 and CDR2: MDHEN, SYDVKM.

This chain joins TRBV6-1 and TRBJ1-5; D might be TRBD1 (6 bases). Germline V lookup: CDR1 MNHNS, CDR2 SASEGT. V was shortened by 7 bases and J by 6 bases, with 13 bases between the two germline ends. The CDR3 extends over 13 amino acids. The CDR3 DNA is TGTGCCAGCAATACACAGGGAGGTCAGCCCCAGCATTTT. Protein product: CASNTQGGQPQHF.

The chain has TRBV6-6 and TRBJ1-2; maybe TRBD1 (6 bases). The V end lost 7 bases, the J end lost 4 bases, and 13 bases lay between the germline ends. Germline CDR1 reads MNHNY; CDR2 reads SVGAGI (reference sequence). The CDR3 has 13 amino acids. For the CDR3, the DNA is TGTGCCAGCAATGGGGGCAGGGGCTATGGCTACACCTTC. It specifies CASNGGRGYGYTF.

This clone was counted a few times. The chain employs TRBV28 and TRBJ1-5; the D is unclear. The CDR3 runs 12 residues. V lost 6 bases, J lost 11 bases, and 14 bases lay in between. Germline assignment: CDR1 MDHEN and CDR2 SYDVKM. CDR3 DNA sequence: TGTGCCAGCAGGGGGTCAGCCGTAACCCAGCATTTT. Its protein is CASRGSAVTQHF.

The gene calls are TRBV29-1 and TRBJ2-7; D ambiguous. The V and J ends lost 1 base and 2 bases respectively, with 6 bases between them. The CDR3 contains 12 residues. CDR1 and CDR2 from the germline V gene are SQVTM and ANQGSEA. The DNA of the CDR3 is TGCAGCGTTGAAGGGGAACCCTACGAGCAGTACTTC. Its protein product is CSVEGEPYEQYF.

V is TRBV6-1 and J is TRBJ2-7; D gene unclear. This CDR3 contains 14 residues. Germline V lookup: CDR1 MNHNS, CDR2 SASEGT. V was pared by 4 bases and J by 2 bases, with 12 bases between. The CDR3 is CASSVASAPYEQYF. The CDR3, as DNA: TGTGCCAGCAGTGTCGCCTCGGCCCCCTACGAGCAGTACTTC.

This clone came up a few times. The V call is TRBV28, the J call TRBJ1-2; TRBD1 aligns across 11 bases. The CDR3 covers 17 residues. Germline V gives CDR1 MDHEN, CDR2 SYDVKM. J was trimmed by 0 bases and V by 2 bases; bases with no gene match: 5. CDR3 nucleotide sequence: TGTGCCAGCAGTTTAGTAGGGACAGGGGGAGCTAACTATGGCTACACCTTC. The encoded protein is CASSLVGTGGANYGYTF.

A single count supports this clone. V and J are TRBV19 and TRBJ2-1, with TRBD2 identical over 13 bases. Germline loops: CDR1 LNHDA, CDR2 SQIVND (reference sequence). The CDR3 contains 13 residues. CDR3 sequence (DNA): TGTGCTTGCCGACTAGCGGGAGGATTCGAGCAGTTCTTC. Its translation: CACRLAGGFEQFF.

The gene calls are TRBV7-8 and TRBJ2-1; TRBD2 agrees at 10 bases. Per the germline V gene, CDR1 is SGHVS and CDR2 is FQNEAQ. The CDR3 runs 14 residues. Trimming took 5 bases from V and 5 from J; bases not matched to a gene: 3. The CDR3 DNA is TGTGCCAGCAGCAGGCTAGCGGGGGACAATGAGCAGTTCTTC. Encoded protein: CASSRLAGDNEQFF.

V is TRBV5-1 and J is TRBJ1-2, with TRBD1 as a possible D gene (5 bases). V lost 1 base to trimming and J lost 4 bases, with 14 bases between them. This CDR3 comprises 15 residues. Looked up from germline, CDR1 is SGHRS and CDR2 is YFSETQ. The CDR3 region is CASSLSQGLGYGYTF. The CDR3 DNA follows: TGCGCCAGCAGCTTGTCCCAGGGCTTAGGCTATGGCTACACCTTC.

This clone was counted a single time. This sequence joins TRBV15 and TRBJ2-1; 7 bases match TRBD2. From germline, CDR1 is LNHNV and CDR2 YYDKDF (reference sequence). V shed 4 bases, J shed 0 bases, and the junction held 3 bases outside the gene matches. The CDR3 extends over 15 amino acids. The CDR3 here is CATSTGLSSYNEQFF. DNA of the CDR3: TGTGCCACCAGCACGGGACTATCCTCCTACAATGAGCAGTTCTTC.